This T cell receptor beta chain appears in the sequencing data of a study of blood T cell repertoires in COVID-19. Germline CDR1 reads LGHNT; CDR2 reads FRNRAP. The ends were cut back, 4 bases at V and 4 bases at J, with 13 bases in the middle. The CDR3 consists of 14 residues. Clones were sequenced by immunoSEQ multiplex PCR, and TCRdb holds only the in-frame ones, with some missing. Of hundreds of thousands of clones in the sample, approximately 84% were seen once. The chain combines TRBV12-5 with TRBJ2-5; possibly TRBD2 for D (6 bases). This sequence originates from a woman aged 80 or over with acute or convalescent COVID-19. The sequencing input was peripheral blood. CDR3 bases: TGTGCTAGTGGTTCAAGACTAGGGCGAGAGACCCAGTACTTC. Translating gives CASGSRLGRETQYF.